Listed here are 22 T cell receptor beta chains from one sample, sequenced in a study of CD8 T cells in ankylosing spondylitis. Their antigens are not known. Overall study results and limits: Within ankylosing spondylitis blood, a TCR beta motif made up of under 10 highly homologous variants appeared to be characteristic.

TCRdb used MiXCR to reprocess the 5' RACE reads, holding one entry per CDR3 protein. Among about 540,000 distinct CDR3 sequences, approximately 11% were seen once, and the ten largest hold approximately 6.3%. Sequencing used blood, either unsorted or a sorted T cell fraction (not recorded which). These receptors were taken from a male donor with ankylosing spondylitis.

J is TRBJ2-1 and V is TRBV20-1; TRBD1 or TRBD2 may be the D gene (6 bases each). Germline CDR1 and CDR2: DFQATT and SNEGSKA (reference sequence). V lost 3 bases to trimming and J lost 8 bases, with 8 bases between them. The CDR3 length is 11 residues. The DNA for the CDR3 is TGCAGTGCTAGGAGGGGGGATGAGCAGTTCTTC. Translation gives CSARRGDEQFF.

This clonotype was observed a few times. The chain has TRBV7-9 and TRBJ2-7; D not resolved. The CDR3 runs to 12 residues. CDR1 is SEHNR and CDR2 is FQNEAQ in the germline V gene (reference sequence). Deletions cut 6 bases from V and 2 bases from J, with 8 bases between. The CDR3 protein is CASRAGTYEQYF. CDR3 nucleotide sequence: TGTGCCAGCAGGGCAGGCACCTACGAGCAGTACTTC.

CDR3 bases: TGTGCCAGCAGTGGACTAGCGGGAGAGCACGTCAATGAGCAGTTCTTC. This encodes CASSGLAGEHVNEQFF. The chain combines TRBV12-3 or TRBV12-4 with TRBJ2-1; 13 nucleotides line up with TRBD2. The CDR3 length is 16 residues. V shed 5 bases, J shed 6 bases, and the junction held 7 bases outside the gene matches.

This clonotype has just a few counts. The rearrangement joins TRBV29-1 to TRBJ2-5; D call uncertain. CDR1 and CDR2 (germline): SQVTM, ANQGSEA. CDR3 length: 12 amino acids. V lost 2 bases, J lost 2 bases, and 6 bases lay in between. CDR3 in amino acids: CSVERAQETQYF. CDR3 DNA: TGCAGCGTTGAAAGGGCACAAGAGACCCAGTACTTC.

This clonotype was found a few times. The V call is TRBV7-9, the J call TRBJ2-1; 9 positions match TRBD1. This CDR3 contains 11 residues. CDR1 SEHNR and CDR2 FQNEAQ come from the germline V gene (reference sequence). Germline trimming cut 4 bases from V and 15 bases from J; bases unmatched to any gene: 4. The CDR3 spells CASSWTGAGFF. DNA for the CDR3: TGTGCCAGCAGCTGGACAGGGGCTGGGTTCTTC.

The chain has TRBV20-1 and TRBJ2-5; 7 bases map to TRBD1. The CDR3 has 14 residues. Trimming cost V 0 bases and J 5 bases; bases outside gene matches: 6. CDR1 DFQATT and CDR2 SNEGSKA come from the germline V gene (reference sequence). CDR3: CSARDLQGIETQYF. The CDR3 coding sequence is TGCAGTGCTAGAGATCTACAGGGGATCGAGACCCAGTACTTC.

This clonotype has more than one count but fewer than ten. This chain links TRBV6-1 with TRBJ1-5; D uncertain. Trimming shortened V by 1 base and J by 0 bases, and 7 bases separated the two germline ends. Germline lookup yields CDR1 MNHNS and CDR2 SASEGT. This CDR3 has 15 residues. The DNA of the CDR3 is TGTGCCAGCAGTGAAGTGTCCTTTAGCAATCAGCCCCAGCATTTT. Protein: CASSEVSFSNQPQHF.

This clonotype came up a few times. DNA of the CDR3: TGTGCCAGCAGTTTACGCTCGACAGGGGACACCGGGGAGCTGTTTTTT. This gives the protein CASSLRSTGDTGELFF. The V and J genes are TRBV28 and TRBJ2-2, with 8 bases matching TRBD1. V gave up 2 bases and J gave up 3 bases; unmatched junction bases: 5. Germline lookup yields CDR1 MDHEN and CDR2 SYDVKM. This CDR3 has 16 amino acids.

This clonotype was seen many times. V gene TRBV5-1 combines with J gene TRBJ2-7; D may be TRBD1 (6 bases). The length of the CDR3 is 15 residues. Germline V gives CDR1 SGHRS, CDR2 YFSETQ. V was trimmed by 2 bases and J by 4 bases, leaving 16 bases between them. The CDR3 loop is CASSFSQQGEYEQYF. The CDR3 DNA follows: TGCGCCAGCAGCTTTTCTCAACAGGGTGAATACGAGCAGTACTTC.

In its sample, this clonotype was seen a few times. The chain carries TRBV7-7 and TRBJ1-5, with D possibly TRBD1 on 6 matching bases. V lost 5 bases to trimming and J lost 10 bases, with 15 bases between them. From germline, CDR1 is SSHAT and CDR2 FNYEAQ (reference sequence). The CDR3 sequence is 13 residues long. The CDR3 nucleotides read TGTGCCAGCAGCCCCGACCCCAGGGGCCCCCAGCATTTT. It is translated as CASSPDPRGPQHF.

This clonotype came up a few times. CDR3 amino acids: CASGLGTGGATRSPLHF. The CDR3 nucleotides are TGTGCCAGCGGACTCGGGACAGGGGGCGCTACACGTTCACCCCTCCACTTT. The chain couples TRBV28 to TRBJ1-6; 12 bases match TRBD1. The length of the CDR3 is 17 residues. Trimming removed 8 bases from V and 9 bases from J; junction bases left unmatched: 14. Per germline, CDR1 MDHEN and CDR2 SYDVKM.

This clonotype was counted at least ten times. This chain links TRBV4-2 with TRBJ2-5; D is ambiguous. Trimming pared 6 bases from V and 7 bases from J, leaving 18 bases between. Germline CDR1 LGHNA, CDR2 YNFKEQ. The CDR3 is 14 residues long. The CDR3 loop is CASSPTPELGTQYF. The CDR3 region has the DNA TGTGCCAGCAGTCCCACCCCCGAGTTGGGGACCCAGTACTTC.

The V and J genes are TRBV20-1 and TRBJ1-2; a weak D match, TRBD1 (5 bases). CDR1 DFQATT and CDR2 SNEGSKA come from the germline V gene (reference sequence). Trimming removed 3 bases from V and 5 bases from J, with 19 bases in between. The CDR3 sequence is 15 residues long. Here the CDR3 DNA reads TGCAGTGCTAGTCGGGACCCGGCAATGAATTATGGCTACACCTTC. Translating gives CSASRDPAMNYGYTF.

The chain recombines TRBV2 with TRBJ2-7; the match to TRBD2 covers 7 bases. The CDR3 runs 14 residues. In germline, CDR1 is SNHLY, CDR2 FYNNEI. Trimming took 8 bases from V and 2 from J; bases not matched to a gene: 9. The CDR3 DNA is TGTGCCAGCGCCGATTCGGGACTACCCTACGAGCAGTACTTC. Amino acids: CASADSGLPYEQYF.

This clonotype was counted only a few times. This rearrangement joins TRBV12-3 or TRBV12-4 to TRBJ2-3; D may be TRBD2 (5 bases). The CDR3 covers 15 residues. Trimming removed 7 bases at V and 3 bases at J, with 17 bases between. Here the CDR3 reads CASTPGGFRTDTQYF. For the CDR3, the DNA is TGTGCCAGCACGCCAGGCGGGTTTCGGACAGATACGCAGTATTTT.

A few counts support this clonotype. The chain combines TRBV24-1 with TRBJ2-1; possible D gene TRBD1, 5 bases. Deletions cut 5 bases from V and 0 bases from J, with 10 bases between. The CDR3 is 15 residues long. Looked up from germline, CDR1 is KGHDR and CDR2 is SFDVKD. The CDR3 loop is CATSARQSSYNEQFF. The CDR3 DNA follows: TGTGCCACCAGTGCCCGACAGAGCTCCTACAATGAGCAGTTCTTC.

The chain couples TRBV14 to TRBJ2-1, with 11 positions matching TRBD2. Germline V gene lookup returns CDR1 SGHDN and CDR2 FVKESK. The V gene end was trimmed by 4 bases and the J gene end by 14 bases; junction bases not matched to a gene: 7. This CDR3 region has 13 residues. CDR3 sequence reads: CASSPLGLAEEFF. The CDR3, as DNA: TGTGCCAGCAGCCCTCTGGGACTAGCGGAGGAGTTCTTC.

The CDR3 sequence is CASSLESGRPYEQYV. The CDR3 DNA reads TGTGCCAGCAGCTTAGAGTCGGGACGCCCCTACGAGCAGTACGTC. The rearrangement joins TRBV11-3 to TRBJ2-7; D is tentatively TRBD1 or TRBD2 (5 bases each). Germline V gene sequence: CDR1 SGHNT, CDR2 YENEEA. The CDR3 length is 15 residues. V gave up 0 bases and J gave up 2 bases, with 11 bases separating them.

V usage is TRBV20-1 and J usage is TRBJ2-3, with 10 bases matching TRBD2. The CDR3 is 18 amino acids. Germline trimming cut 0 bases from V and 8 bases from J; bases unmatched to any gene: 17. CDR1 DFQATT and CDR2 SNEGSKA come from the germline V gene (reference sequence). In nucleotides, the CDR3 is TGCAGTGCTAGAGATGTACAGCGGGAGGGCCGAAAGGAACGTACGCAGTATTTT. Translated: CSARDVQREGRKERTQYF.

This clonotype came up a few times. The chain links TRBV29-1 to TRBJ1-3; possibly TRBD1 for D (6 bases). The CDR3 extends over 14 amino acids. Germline V gives CDR1 SQVTM, CDR2 ANQGSEA. V lost 7 bases, J lost 2 bases, and 15 bases lay in between. The CDR3 DNA reads TGCAGCGGTATTTCAGGGGACGCTGGAAACACCATATATTTT. This gives the protein CSGISGDAGNTIYF.

This clonotype came up many times. V usage is TRBV7-9 and J usage is TRBJ1-1; no clear D gene. Germline loops: CDR1 SEHNR, CDR2 FQNEAQ (reference sequence). V gave up 5 bases and J gave up 3 bases, with 10 bases separating them. The CDR3 consists of 13 residues. Here the CDR3 DNA reads TGTGCCAGCAGCCGAAAGAAGGACACTGAAGCTTTCTTT. Translated, it gives CASSRKKDTEAFF.

This clonotype was found a few times. This chain links TRBV12-3 or TRBV12-4 with TRBJ2-2; 9 bases are shared with TRBD2. The CDR3 contains 16 residues. The junction had 11 bases not matched to a gene; V was cut back by 5 bases and J by 7 bases. The CDR3 reads CASSPGGRAPGGELFF. For the CDR3, the DNA is TGTGCCAGCAGTCCAGGCGGGAGGGCTCCGGGCGGGGAGCTGTTTTTT.